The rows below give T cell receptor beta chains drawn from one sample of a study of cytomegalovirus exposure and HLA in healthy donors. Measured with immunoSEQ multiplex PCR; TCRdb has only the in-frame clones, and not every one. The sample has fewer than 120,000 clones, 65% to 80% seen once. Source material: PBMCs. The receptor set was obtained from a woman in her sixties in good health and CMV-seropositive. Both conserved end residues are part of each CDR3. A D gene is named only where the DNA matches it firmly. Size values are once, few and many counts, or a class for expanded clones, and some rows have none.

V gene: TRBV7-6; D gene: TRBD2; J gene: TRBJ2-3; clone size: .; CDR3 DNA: TGTGCCAGCAGCTTTGAGGGGTGGGAGGGCCCCGATACGCAGTATTTT; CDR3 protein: CASSFEGWEGPDTQYF
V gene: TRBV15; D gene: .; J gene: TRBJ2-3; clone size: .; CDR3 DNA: TGTGCCACCAGCAGAGAATGGGACACCACAGATACGCAGTATTTT; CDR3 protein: CATSREWDTTDTQYF
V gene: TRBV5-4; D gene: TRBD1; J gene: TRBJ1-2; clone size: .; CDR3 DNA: TGTGCCAGCAGCTTCGACAGGGCCCTAGGGTATGGCTACACCTTC; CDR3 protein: CASSFDRALGYGYTF
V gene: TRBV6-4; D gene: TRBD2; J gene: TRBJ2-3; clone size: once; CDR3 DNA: TGTGCCAGCAGCAGACATAGTAGCGGGACCCGAAAAGGGGATACGCAGTATTTT; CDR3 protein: CASSRHSSGTRKGDTQYF
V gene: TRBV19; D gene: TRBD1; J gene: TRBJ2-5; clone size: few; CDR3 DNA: TGTGCCAGTAGTCCTTACCCTCCCGGGACAGTCGAAGAGACCCAGTACTTC; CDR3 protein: CASSPYPPGTVEETQYF
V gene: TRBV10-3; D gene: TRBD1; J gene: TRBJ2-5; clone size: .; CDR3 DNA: TGTGCCACACAAGAGATACAGGGGGGCTTAGAGACCCAGTACTTC; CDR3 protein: CATQEIQGGLETQYF
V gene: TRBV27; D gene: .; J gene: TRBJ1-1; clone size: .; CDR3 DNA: TGTGCCAGCAGTTTATCCACAGCCGCGGGCACTGAAGCTTTCTTT; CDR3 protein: CASSLSTAAGTEAFF
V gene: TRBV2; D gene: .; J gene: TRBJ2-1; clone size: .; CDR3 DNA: TGTGCCAGCAGATACACCGAAGGAACAGGGTCAGGTGAGCAGTTCTTC; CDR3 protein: CASRYTEGTGSGEQFF
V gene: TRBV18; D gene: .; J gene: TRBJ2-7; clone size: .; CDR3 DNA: TGTGCCAGCTCACCACTTTTACGACCACAAGGAGATTCCGAGCAGTACTTC; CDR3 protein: CASSPLLRPQGDSEQYF
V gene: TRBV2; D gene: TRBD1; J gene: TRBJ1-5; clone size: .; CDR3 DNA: TGTGCCAGCAGTGGGACAGGGGATCAGCCCCAGCATTTT; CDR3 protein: CASSGTGDQPQHF
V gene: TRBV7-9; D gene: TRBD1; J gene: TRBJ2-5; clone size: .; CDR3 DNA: TGTGCCAGCAGCTTAGGACAGGGGGAGGAGACCCAGTACTTC; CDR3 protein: CASSLGQGEETQYF
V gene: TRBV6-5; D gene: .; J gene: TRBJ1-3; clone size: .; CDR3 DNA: TGTGCCAGCAGTTACTCCGGGGGCTCTGGAAACACCATATATTTT; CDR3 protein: CASSYSGGSGNTIYF
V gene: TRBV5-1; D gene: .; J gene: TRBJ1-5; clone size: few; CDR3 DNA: TGCGCCAGCAGCTTGGACGGAGATAGCAATCAGCCCCAGCATTTT; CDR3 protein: CASSLDGDSNQPQHF
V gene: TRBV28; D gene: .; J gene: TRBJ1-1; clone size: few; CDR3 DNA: TGTGCCAGCCACGGGAGGACTGAAGCTTTCTTT; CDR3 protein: CASHGRTEAFF
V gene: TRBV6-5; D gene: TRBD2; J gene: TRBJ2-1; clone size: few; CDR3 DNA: TGTGCCAGCAGTTACTCGACTAGCGGGGAGGACAATGAGCAGTTCTTC; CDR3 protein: CASSYSTSGEDNEQFF
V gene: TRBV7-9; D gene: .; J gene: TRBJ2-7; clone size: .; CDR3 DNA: TGTGCCAGCAGCTTCCGAGAGGGCGAGCAGTACTTC; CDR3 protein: CASSFREGEQYF
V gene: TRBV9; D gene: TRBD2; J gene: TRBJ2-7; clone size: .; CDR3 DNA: TGTGCCAGCAGCGTAGGCTTAGCGGGAGCACAGCAGTACTTC; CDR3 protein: CASSVGLAGAQQYF
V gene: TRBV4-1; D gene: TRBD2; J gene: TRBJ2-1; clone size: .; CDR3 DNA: TGCGCCAGCAGCCAAGTTCCGGGACTAGCGAGGAATGAGCAGTTCTTC; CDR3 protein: CASSQVPGLARNEQFF
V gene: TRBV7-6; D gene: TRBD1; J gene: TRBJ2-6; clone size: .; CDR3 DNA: TGTGCCAGCAGCTTAGCCGCCCGGGACAGGGGGGCTGGGGCCAACGTCCTGACTTTC; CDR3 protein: CASSLAARDRGAGANVLTF
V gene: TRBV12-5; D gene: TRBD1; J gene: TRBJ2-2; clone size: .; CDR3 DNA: TGTGCTAGTGGTCCCGGGACAGGGGCACTAAACACCGGGGAGCTGTTTTTT; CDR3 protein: CASGPGTGALNTGELFF
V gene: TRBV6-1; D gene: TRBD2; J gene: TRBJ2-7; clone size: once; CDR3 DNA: TGTGCCAGCAGTGATGTCGCTAGCGGCTCCTACGAGCAGTACTTC; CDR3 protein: CASSDVASGSYEQYF
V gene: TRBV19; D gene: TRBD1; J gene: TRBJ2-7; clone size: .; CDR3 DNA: TGTGCACAACCTTCTGGGGACAGGGAACGAAGCGAGACCTACGAGCAGTACTTC; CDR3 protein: CAQPSGDRERSETYEQYF
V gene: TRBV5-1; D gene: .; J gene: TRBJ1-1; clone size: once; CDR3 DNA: TGCGCCAGCAGCGCCGCAGGGAACACTGAAGCTTTCTTT; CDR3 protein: CASSAAGNTEAFF
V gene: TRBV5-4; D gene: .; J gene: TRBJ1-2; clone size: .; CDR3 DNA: TGTGCCAGCAGTTTGCAGGGAAATGGCTACACCTTC; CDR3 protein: CASSLQGNGYTF
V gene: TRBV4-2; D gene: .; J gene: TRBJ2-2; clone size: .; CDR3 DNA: TGTGCCAGCAGCCAAGATTCACTAGTGAACACCGGGGAGCTGTTTTTT; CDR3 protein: CASSQDSLVNTGELFF
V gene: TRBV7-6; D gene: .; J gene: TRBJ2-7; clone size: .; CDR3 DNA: TGTGCCAGCAGCTTAGACTCAGGGGCCTACGAGCAGTACTTC; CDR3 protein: CASSLDSGAYEQYF
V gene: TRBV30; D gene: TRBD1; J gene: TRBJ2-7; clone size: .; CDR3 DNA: TGTGCCTGGAGTGTAGGGGGCGGCCCAAGGGACGAGCAGTACTTC; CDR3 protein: CAWSVGGGPRDEQYF
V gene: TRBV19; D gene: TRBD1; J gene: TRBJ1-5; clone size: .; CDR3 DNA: TGTGCCAGTAGTATACCCCCGGACAGGGTCTATAGCAATCAGCCCCAGCATTTT; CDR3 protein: CASSIPPDRVYSNQPQHF
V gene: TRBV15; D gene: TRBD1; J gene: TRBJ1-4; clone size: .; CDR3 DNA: TGTGCCACCAGCAGAGGTGACAGGGGGCGCGAAAAACTGTTTTTT; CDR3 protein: CATSRGDRGREKLFF
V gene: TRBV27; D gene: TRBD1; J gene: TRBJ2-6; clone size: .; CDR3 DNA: TGTGCCAGCAGTTTGACAGCTGGACAGGGGATCTCTGGGGCCAACGTCCTGACTTTC; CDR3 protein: CASSLTAGQGISGANVLTF
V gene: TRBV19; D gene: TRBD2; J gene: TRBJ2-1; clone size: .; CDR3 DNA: TGTGCCAGTAGTCGGACTAGCGGATCCTACAATGAGCAGTTCTTC; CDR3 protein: CASSRTSGSYNEQFF
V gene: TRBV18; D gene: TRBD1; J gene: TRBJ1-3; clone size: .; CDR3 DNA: TGTGCCAGCTCACCGGGACAGGGAAGTAGAAACACCATATATTTT; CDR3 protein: CASSPGQGSRNTIYF
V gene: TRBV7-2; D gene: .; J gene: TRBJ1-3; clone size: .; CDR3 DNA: TGTGCCAGCAGCTTAGACGGGCAGGGGGGAAACACCATATATTTT; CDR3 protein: CASSLDGQGGNTIYF
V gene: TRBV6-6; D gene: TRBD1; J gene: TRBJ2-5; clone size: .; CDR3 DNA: TGTGCCAGCAGTTACGCGGGACAGGGGGAGACCCAGTACTTC; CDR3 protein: CASSYAGQGETQYF
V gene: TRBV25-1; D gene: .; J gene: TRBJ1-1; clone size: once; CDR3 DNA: TGTGCCAGCAGTGTGATGGGAGGGGATGAAGCTTTCTTT; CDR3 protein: CASSVMGGDEAFF